A single sample gave rise to the 13 T cell receptor beta chains below, sequenced in a study of regulatory T cells in long-lasting Graves disease. This sample's time point: newly diagnosed GD, antithyroid drugs for less than 3 months. PBMCs provided the RNA from which the TCR library was made. Assembly of TCR beta libraries relied on iRepertoire HTBI primers together with Arm-PCR of CDR3 regions. Using its own MiXCR run on the multiplex PCR reads, TCRdb lists one record per CDR3 protein. This repertoire shows over 350,000 distinct CDR3 sequences, 15% found once; its top ten account for about 8.3%. These data were also reused for a study on T cells in Graves' hyperthyroidism and ophthalmopathy.

The material was peripheral blood mononuclear cells (PBMCs), obtained at new diagnosis, from a patient treated with antithyroid drugs. The receptors shown here come from a middle-aged woman with Graves disease.

Only a few counts were recorded for this clonotype. The chain carries TRBV20-1 and TRBJ1-4; perhaps TRBD1 as D (5 bases). V was clipped by 5 bases and J by 4 bases, with 14 bases between them. The CDR3 is 14 amino acids. CDR1 DFQATT and CDR2 SNEGSKA come from the germline V gene (reference sequence). The CDR3 DNA sequence: TGCAGTGCTCAAAATGGGACGCTTAATGAAAAACTGTTTTTT. Amino acid sequence: CSAQNGTLNEKLFF.

This clonotype was found many times. This chain links TRBV2 with TRBJ2-7; D call uncertain. In germline, CDR1 is SNHLY, CDR2 FYNNEI. Trimming cost V 2 bases and J 3 bases, with 5 bases left between them. This CDR3 comprises 12 residues. CDR3 nucleotide sequence: TGTGCCAGCAGTGAAAAGGGCTACGAGCAGTACTTC. Its protein is CASSEKGYEQYF.

This chain links TRBV27 with TRBJ1-6; no clear D gene. The CDR3 spans 12 residues. The germline V gene has CDR1 MNHEY and CDR2 SMNVEV (reference sequence). V lost 7 bases and J 9 bases, leaving 10 bases between the germline ends. CDR3 region: CASNKLGSPLHF. CDR3 nucleotides: TGTGCCAGCAACAAACTTGGTTCACCCCTCCACTTT.

The chain recombines TRBV5-4 with TRBJ1-4, with D possibly TRBD1 on 5 matching bases. CDR3 size: 15 residues. With 3 bases removed from V and 2 bases from J, the gap between germline ends came to 11 bases. In germline, CDR1 is SGHNT, CDR2 YYREEE (reference sequence). The CDR3 region is CASSWGAGTNEKLFF. Here the CDR3 DNA reads TGTGCCAGCAGCTGGGGAGCAGGGACTAATGAAAAACTGTTTTTT. The complete variable domain, with remaining parts taken from reference TRBV5-4 and TRBJ1-4, reads ETGVTQSPTHLIKTRGQQVTLRCSSQSGHNTVSWYQQALGQGPQFIFQYYREEENGRGNFPPRFSGLQFPNYSSELNVNALELDDSALYLCASSWGAGTNEKLFFGSGTQLSVL.

In this sample, this clonotype turned up many times. The chain recombines TRBV27 with TRBJ2-1; maybe TRBD2 (6 bases). This CDR3 has 15 residues. In germline, CDR1 is MNHEY, CDR2 SMNVEV (reference sequence). V was clipped by 0 bases and J by 1 base, with 7 bases between them. Written as DNA, the CDR3 is TGTGCCAGCAGTTTATCACGGGGGTCCTACAATGAGCAGTTCTTC. Residues: CASSLSRGSYNEQFF.

This clonotype has at least ten counts. The V gene is TRBV28, the J gene TRBJ2-5; D call uncertain. The V gene's germline CDR1 is MDHEN and CDR2 SYDVKM. V lost 2 bases to trimming and J lost 5 bases, with 9 bases between them. This CDR3 spans 13 amino acids. CDR3 amino acids: CASSLEGIETQYF. Written as DNA, the CDR3 is TGTGCCAGCAGTTTAGAAGGGATTGAGACCCAGTACTTC.

The table lists this clonotype with many counts. The CDR3 nucleotides read TGCGCCAGCAGCTCCGTGATGTGGAGTGGGGAGACCCAGTACTTC. It codes for CASSSVMWSGETQYF. This sequence joins TRBV5-1 and TRBJ2-5; D gene uncertain. Germline V gene data show CDR1 as SGHRS and CDR2 as YFSETQ. The ends were cut back, 3 bases at V and 5 bases at J, with 17 bases in the middle. The CDR3 runs to 15 residues.

This clonotype was observed at least ten times. The chain couples TRBV25-1 to TRBJ2-5; D not certain. CDR1 is MGHDK, CDR2 SYGVNS, per germline. The V gene lost 4 bases and the J gene lost 5 bases, with 26 bases spanning the gap. This CDR3 is 18 amino acids long. CDR3 sequence (DNA): TGTGCCAGCAGTGCCCACTACTCCGGGCCCAAGGGCGGCGAGACCCAGTACTTC. Its protein is CASSAHYSGPKGGETQYF.

This clonotype showed up just a few times. The gene calls are TRBV29-1 and TRBJ2-3, with 9 bases identical to TRBD2. This CDR3 region has 14 residues. V was clipped by 3 bases and J by 3 bases; unmatched bases: 4. The germline V gene encodes CDR1 SQVTM and CDR2 ANQGSEA. CDR3 sequence reads: CSVDVAGVTDTQYF. The CDR3 DNA reads as TGCAGCGTTGATGTAGCGGGAGTGACAGATACGCAGTATTTT.

J is TRBJ2-5 and V is TRBV5-1; D is perhaps TRBD1 or TRBD2 (5 bases each). The germline V gene has CDR1 SGHRS and CDR2 YFSETQ. V dropped 7 bases and J dropped 5 bases, with 15 bases sitting between them. This CDR3 region has 13 residues. CDR3 sequence (DNA): TGCGCCAGCGGCCCTGGGGACGCGGAGACCCAGTACTTC. It yields the protein CASGPGDAETQYF. Filled out from reference TRBV5-1 and TRBJ2-5, the complete variable domain reads KAGVTQTPRYLIKTRGQQVTLSCSPISGHRSVSWYQQTPGQGLQFLFEYFSETQRNKGNFPGRFSGRQFSNSRSEMNVSTLELGDSALYLCASGPGDAETQYFGPGTRLLVL.

The gene calls are TRBV5-4 and TRBJ2-3, with no clear D. The CDR3 covers 14 residues. Germline-derived CDR1 and CDR2 are SGHNT and YYREEE (reference sequence). V lost 4 bases to trimming and J lost 1 base, with 10 bases between them. CDR3 loop: CASSPRLGTDTQYF. CDR3 bases: TGTGCCAGCAGCCCCCGTTTGGGCACAGATACGCAGTATTTT.

This clonotype showed up just once. This may be a read error: a much more frequent sequence differs by one nucleotide. V and J are TRBV6-5 and TRBJ2-3; 8 nucleotides line up with TRBD2. CDR1 is MNHEY and CDR2 is SVGAGI in the germline V gene. This CDR3 spans 17 amino acids. V lost 2 bases, J lost 2 bases, and 9 bases stayed unmatched. The CDR3 protein is CASSYQGLVENTDTQYF. The CDR3 DNA sequence: TGTGCCAGCAGTTACCAGGGACTAGTGGAGAACACAGATACGCAGTATTTT.

This clonotype was observed a few times. This chain links TRBV7-9 with TRBJ1-1, with D perhaps matching TRBD1 (5 bases). The CDR3 has 11 amino acids. CDR1 SEHNR and CDR2 FQNEAQ come from the germline V gene (reference sequence). V gave up 2 bases and J gave up 10 bases, with 8 bases separating them. The CDR3 protein is CASSLRDGAFF. In nucleotides, the CDR3 is TGTGCCAGCAGCTTAAGGGACGGAGCTTTCTTT.